The present T cell receptor beta chain was sequenced within a study of cytomegalovirus exposure and HLA in healthy donors. This PCR relied on a set of 60 Vbeta primers and 13 Jbeta primers. Here immunoSEQ multiplex PCR was the method, and the copy in TCRdb shows in-frame clones only, minus some. The sample lists some 100,000 clones; approximately 84% were seen once. Germline V gene lookup returns CDR1 GTSNPN and CDR2 SVGIG (reference sequence). The CDR3 consists of 13 residues. The V end lost 2 bases, the J end lost 2 bases, and 9 bases lay between the germline ends. Source material: PBMCs. The chain has TRBV30 and TRBJ1-1; unclear D gene. This receptor was obtained from a girl aged 2 to 10 in good health and CMV-seropositive. DNA for the CDR3: TGTGCCTGGAGTATGACTGGAAACACTGAAGCTTTCTTT. Encoded protein: CAWSMTGNTEAFF.